This passage covers 3 T cell receptor beta chains from one sample sequenced in a study of shared clonotypes between healthy human individuals. Libraries were prepared by immunoSEQ multiplex PCR; TCRdb keeps only in-frame clonotypes and omits some of them. This table holds fewer than 600,000 clones, 70% to 80% found once. Material: PBMCs. The receptors shown here come from a woman aged 40-49 years in good health. Some clones in this sample may be carry-over from other donors' samples.

This clone was recorded once. The likely explanation is a read error, given a far larger clone one base away. In the same sample, other DNA sequences code for this CDR3. V usage is TRBV7-2 and J usage is TRBJ1-5; maybe TRBD1 (5 bases). The CDR3 runs to 13 residues. Germline CDR1 SGHTA, CDR2 FQGNSA. Here the CDR3 reads CASSIRGDQPQHF. DNA for the CDR3: TGTGCTAGCAGCATAAGGGGTGATCAGCCCCAGCATTTT. The full variable domain, rest sourced from reference TRBV7-2 and TRBJ1-5, is GAGVSQSPSNKVTEKGKDVELRCDPISGHTALYWYRQSLGQGLEFLIYFQGNSAPDKSGLPSDRFSAERTGGSVSTLTIQRTQQEDSAVYLCASSIRGDQPQHFGDGTRLSIL.

The chain employs TRBV6-1 and TRBJ2-7; D might be TRBD2 (6 bases). The germline gives CDR1 MNHNS, CDR2 SASEGT. V shed 3 bases and J shed 1 base, with 13 bases lying between them. The CDR3 contains 15 residues. CDR3 loop: CASSDAGRASYEQYF. The CDR3 DNA follows: TGTGCCAGCAGTGATGCGGGGCGGGCTTCCTACGAGCAGTACTTC.

This sequence joins TRBV6-5 and TRBJ2-3; no clear D gene. V was shortened by 6 bases and J by 4 bases, with 14 bases between the two germline ends. Germline V gene data show CDR1 as MNHEY and CDR2 as SVGAGI. The CDR3 is made up of 14 amino acids. CDR3 region: CASSPGIAADTQYF. CDR3 DNA: TGTGCCAGCAGCCCTGGGATCGCGGCAGATACGCAGTATTTT.